Shown below are 15 T cell receptor beta chains from a single sample sequenced in a study of blood T cell repertoires in COVID-19. Sequencing was performed with immunoSEQ multiplex PCR; in TCRdb, only in-frame clones are kept and a portion is missing. The repertoire holds 150,000 or so clones, around 80% seen once, with about 7.2% in the top ten. Specimen: peripheral blood. These TCRs come from a woman aged 50 to 60 in a cohort sampled during active or convalescent COVID-19.

V gene TRBV2 combines with J gene TRBJ2-7, with 8 bases aligning to TRBD1. The CDR3 sequence is 16 residues long. Germline V lookup: CDR1 SNHLY, CDR2 FYNNEI. V trimming: 4 bases; J trimming: 3 bases; junction bases outside the gene matches: 11. The DNA for the CDR3 is TGTGCCAGCAGTGTAGGGGGCGGACAGGGAGGCTACGAGCAGTACTTC. Translation: CASSVGGGQGGYEQYF.

V gene TRBV4-3 combines with J gene TRBJ1-2; D not resolved. Trimming took 0 bases from V and 6 from J, leaving 11 bases between them. The germline V gene has CDR1 LGHNA and CDR2 YSLEER. CDR3 length: 14 amino acids. Here the CDR3 DNA reads TGCGCCAGCAGCCAAGATGGTAATGGAGATGGCTACACCTTC. Translated: CASSQDGNGDGYTF.

The chain joins TRBV7-9 to TRBJ1-1; D is ambiguous. Germline values: CDR1 SEHNR, CDR2 FQNEAQ (reference sequence). V shed 0 bases and J shed 5 bases, with 10 bases lying between them. The CDR3 consists of 14 residues. The CDR3 bases are TGTGCCAGCAGCTTAGCGACCAGACAAACTGAAGCTTTCTTT. Translating it yields CASSLATRQTEAFF.

The chain couples TRBV4-3 to TRBJ1-2; D is possibly TRBD1 (5 bases). Trimming cost V 3 bases and J 5 bases, with 13 bases left between them. Looked up from germline, CDR1 is LGHNA and CDR2 is YSLEER. The CDR3 contains 14 residues. The chain's CDR3 is CASSHSTETYGYTF. In nucleotides, the CDR3 is TGCGCCAGCAGCCACTCGACAGAGACATATGGCTACACCTTC.

V gene TRBV5-4 combines with J gene TRBJ2-5; 7 bases match TRBD1. V gave up 6 bases and J gave up 1 base; unmatched junction bases: 6. The V gene's germline CDR1 is SGHNT and CDR2 YYREEE (reference sequence). The CDR3 length is 14 residues. The CDR3 loop reads CASTRDRVQETQYF. DNA of the CDR3: TGTGCCAGCACCCGCGACAGGGTCCAAGAGACCCAGTACTTC. The whole variable domain, remainder taken from reference TRBV5-4 and TRBJ2-5, is ETGVTQSPTHLIKTRGQQVTLRCSSQSGHNTVSWYQQALGQGPQFIFQYYREEENGRGNFPPRFSGLQFPNYSSELNVNALELDDSALYLCASTRDRVQETQYFGPGTRLLVL.

V is TRBV7-9 and J is TRBJ2-4, with 7 bases matching TRBD2. CDR3 length: 12 amino acids. J was trimmed by 11 bases and V by 4 bases; bases with no gene match: 5. Germline CDR1 and CDR2: SEHNR and FQNEAQ (reference sequence). The CDR3 protein is CASSSGEGFQYF. The CDR3 DNA reads TGTGCCAGCAGCTCCGGGGAGGGGTTTCAGTACTTC.

This clone was counted once. This sequence joins TRBV5-6 and TRBJ2-7; 7 nucleotides agree with TRBD1. The CDR3 consists of 14 residues. The germline V gene has CDR1 SGHDT and CDR2 YYEEEE. J was trimmed by 6 bases and V by 3 bases; bases with no gene match: 9. The CDR3 bases are TGTGCCAGCAGCTACTTCGACAGGGCCCTCGAGCAGTACTTC. Amino acid sequence: CASSYFDRALEQYF. The complete variable domain, with remaining parts taken from reference TRBV5-6 and TRBJ2-7, reads DAGVTQSPTHLIKTRGQQVTLRCSPKSGHDTVSWYQQALGQGPQFIFQYYEEEERQRGNFPDRFSGHQFPNYSSELNVNALLLGDSALYLCASSYFDRALEQYFGPGTRLTVT.

The chain links TRBV6-5 to TRBJ2-5; D may be TRBD2 (7 bases). The CDR3 consists of 12 residues. V shed 5 bases and J shed 6 bases, with 10 bases lying between them. CDR1 MNHEY and CDR2 SVGAGI come from the germline V gene. CDR3: CASSRGAQTQYF. DNA for the CDR3: TGTGCCAGCAGTCGGGGGGCGCAGACCCAGTACTTC.

This clone showed up just once. This rearrangement joins TRBV5-5 to TRBJ2-7, with 7 positions matching TRBD2. CDR1 SGHKS and CDR2 YYEKEE come from the germline V gene (reference sequence). Trimming cost V 0 bases and J 5 bases; bases outside gene matches: 5. This CDR3 has 14 amino acids. This chain's CDR3 is CASSLAAGEHEQYF. Written as DNA, the CDR3 is TGTGCCAGCAGCTTGGCTGCGGGGGAGCACGAGCAGTACTTC.

This rearrangement joins TRBV29-1 to TRBJ1-2; possibly TRBD1 for D (5 bases). V was cut by 4 bases and J by 5 bases, with 14 bases left in between. CDR1 and CDR2 from the germline V gene are SQVTM and ANQGSEA. This CDR3 region has 13 residues. CDR3 sequence reads: CSVATLGGYGYTF. DNA of the CDR3: TGCAGCGTTGCGACACTCGGGGGATATGGCTACACCTTC. Variable domain in full (rest from reference TRBV29-1 and TRBJ1-2): SAVISQKPSRDICQRGTSLTIQCQVDSQVTMMFWYRQQPGQSLTLIATANQGSEATYESGFVIDKFPISRPNLTFSTLTVSNMSPEDSSIYLCSVATLGGYGYTFGSGTRLTVV.

V usage is TRBV27 and J usage is TRBJ1-1; TRBD1 matches 7 bases. Germline V gene lookup returns CDR1 MNHEY and CDR2 SMNVEV (reference sequence). This CDR3 has 14 amino acids. J lost 2 bases, V lost 8 bases, and 8 bases had no gene match. DNA of the CDR3: TGTGCCAGCGCACCAGGGGGGCACAACACTGAAGCTTTCTTT. This translates into CASAPGGHNTEAFF.

The genes are TRBV7-2 and TRBJ1-2; D unclear. V gave up 1 base and J gave up 4 bases, with 13 bases separating them. The CDR3 is 15 residues long. Looked up from germline, CDR1 is SGHTA and CDR2 is FQGNSA. The CDR3 loop reads CASSLEVGIGYGYTF. CDR3 DNA: TGTGCCAGCAGCTTAGAAGTGGGCATTGGCTATGGCTACACCTTC.

The V call is TRBV27, the J call TRBJ1-2; 9 bases match TRBD1. With V trimmed by 3 bases and J by 4 bases, 15 bases remained unmatched. The CDR3 covers 18 residues. Germline loops: CDR1 MNHEY, CDR2 SMNVEV (reference sequence). The CDR3 coding sequence is TGTGCCAGCAGTTTCCGGGACAGGGAGGGGGGCAAAGTCTATGGCTACACCTTC. Its protein is CASSFRDREGGKVYGYTF.

The rearrangement joins TRBV28 to TRBJ2-3, with TRBD2 matching 12 bases. This CDR3 is built from 16 residues. Trimming took 2 bases from V and 3 from J; bases not matched to a gene: 3. Germline loops: CDR1 MDHEN, CDR2 SYDVKM. The CDR3 DNA reads as TGTGCCAGCAGTTTAGGGACTAGCGGGCGTACAGATACGCAGTATTTT. It codes for CASSLGTSGRTDTQYF.

This clone has just one count. This chain uses TRBV24-1 with TRBJ2-3, with 9 bases lining up with TRBD1. The CDR3 contains 15 residues. Per the germline V gene, CDR1 is KGHDR and CDR2 is SFDVKD. V shed 10 bases and J 3 bases; nucleotides not matched to a gene: 10. The DNA for the CDR3 is TGTGCCACTAACACCGGGACAGGGAGTACAGATACGCAGTATTTT. As protein: CATNTGTGSTDTQYF.